Given below is one T cell receptor beta chain in context. These data are taken from a study of T cells expressing NK-cell markers. Overall study context: It was sorted CD3+CD56-NKG2C+, CD3+CD56+NKG2C- and CD3+CD56+NKG2C+ T cells that provided the TCR beta repertoires.

TCRdb re-called the 5' RACE reads; one entry per CDR3 protein, DNA not given. The table for this sample gives roughly 430,000 distinct CDR3 sequences. CDR3 length: 14 residues. Per the germline V gene, CDR1 is MGHDK and CDR2 is SYGVNS. This rearrangement joins TRBV25-1 to TRBJ2-2; lacking DNA, the TRBD2 call made by TCRdb goes unchecked. This receptor was taken from a woman between 18 and 70 years old in good health. Sequencing was done on a sample of blood T cells: a sorted CD56 or NKG2C T cell subset, CD4+ or CD8+ T cells, or bulk PBMC T cells (not recorded which). Here the CDR3 reads CASSDPPDTGELFF.